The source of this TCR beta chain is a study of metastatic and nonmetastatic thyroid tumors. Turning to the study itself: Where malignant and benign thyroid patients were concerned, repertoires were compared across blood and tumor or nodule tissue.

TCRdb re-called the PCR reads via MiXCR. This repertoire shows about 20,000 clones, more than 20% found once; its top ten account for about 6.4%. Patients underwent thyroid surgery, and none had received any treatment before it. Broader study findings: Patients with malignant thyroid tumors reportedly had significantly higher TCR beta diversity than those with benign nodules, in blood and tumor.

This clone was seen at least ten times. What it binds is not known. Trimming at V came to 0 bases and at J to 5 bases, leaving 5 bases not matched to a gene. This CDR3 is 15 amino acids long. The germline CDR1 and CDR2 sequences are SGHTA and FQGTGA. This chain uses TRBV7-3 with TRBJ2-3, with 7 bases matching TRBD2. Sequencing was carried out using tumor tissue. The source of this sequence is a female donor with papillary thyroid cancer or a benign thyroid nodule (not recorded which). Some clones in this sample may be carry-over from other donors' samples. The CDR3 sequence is CASSLTGLLRDTQYF. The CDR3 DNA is TGTGCCAGCAGCTTAACGGGACTACTAAGAGATACGCAGTATTTT.